The present entry profiles one T cell receptor (beta chain) with its context. The antigen it recognizes is unknown. No quality values exist for individual bases; no much larger clone is one base distant. Separate from the approximately 670-subject first cohort, the validation cohort of roughly 110 subjects was the group to which the donors belonged. There are 16 amino acids in the CDR3, from cysteine to phenylalanine inclusive. Just the 48-base CDR3 DNA is kept, in frame starting at base 1. V ends up 4 bases short and J 1 base short, with an unmatched junction base count of 7. Reading the germline V gene gives CDR1 MNHEY and CDR2 SVGAGI. This sample stems from a study of cytomegalovirus exposure and HLA in healthy donors (dated 2017 in TCRdb). Regarding the research as a whole: According to a later analysis, the 120 validation repertoires were produced on the same platform as the 666 repertoires of the first cohort. The study was designed to test whether signatures of past pathogen exposure could be identified by cataloging public T cell receptors. Besides the first cohort of about 730 subjects, a separate validation cohort made up of roughly 120 different subjects was used. To predict cytomegalovirus infection status, the study combined high-throughput TCR immunosequencing, statistical association of individual TCRs with disease status, and machine learning. The study at large found these results: A later analysis lacked HLA typing for the validation cohort, so it scored co-occurrence in that cohort across all 120 repertoires. In vitro tests confirmed that a few of the cytomegalovirus-associated TCR beta chains recognize cytomegalovirus antigens. The study listed over 150 TCR beta chains as associated with cytomegalovirus. In both the original and validation cohorts, the classifier was reported to diagnose cytomegalovirus status with high specificity and sensitivity. Across donors, most TCR sequences were observed very rarely, whereas some public TCRs were present in many individuals. A later analysis found that TCRs clustered in the first cohort also tended to co-occur in the 120 validation repertoires, with roughly 95% of cluster scores above 0. The authors suggested that the approach could potentially be extended to other disease states and immunological phenotypes.

The library was produced with the immunoSEQ multiplex PCR assay. In the original analysis: To diagnose cytomegalovirus status from the catalog of TCR beta chain sequences, a statistical classification framework was built. TCRdb holds this immuneACCESS table with in-frame rearrangements only. Some clones are missing; in checked studies, unresolved V genes explain under half, and the rest has no known cause. V, J and clone size derive from that table, while D and trimming were established from the DNA sequence. The sample table lists fewer than 350,000 clones, 70% to 90% of them with a count of one. The ten largest clones represent about 0.85% of the sample.

The TCR comes from a woman under 30 in good health and CMV-seronegative. The chain uses TRBV6-5 and TRBJ1-3; 7 nucleotides in the junction match TRBD1. The sample taken for sequencing was PBMCs. The DNA sequence is as follows: TGTGCCAGCAGTTCCGGGACAGACGTTTCTGGAAACACCATATATTTT. It encodes CASSSGTDVSGNTIYF.